The present T cell receptor beta chain was sequenced within a study of blood T cell repertoires in COVID-19 (dated by TCRdb to the early 2020s). For context, the study as a whole: The collaborator samples originated in the United States, Italy and Spain and spanned the acute and convalescent phases of COVID-19. The material from the prospective study consisted of cDNA or gDNA derived from T cells, B-cell-depleted T cells, or PBMCs. Deeply sampled blood TCRbeta repertoires from subjects exposed to, actively infected with, or recovered from COVID-19 were included in the dataset. The repertoires were released in a freely available public database meant as a resource for research on the immune response to SARS-CoV-2. Samples were obtained from the ongoing ImmuneRACE study (first 160 participants) and from about 1,300 subjects provided by 6 global collaborators. Sample metadata almost always included a de-identified subject ID, COVID-19 status, age in years and sex. Where available, HLA class I and class II types were taken from metadata supplied by the sample provider and were not determined by assay-based typing. Results and caveats for the whole study, not just this receptor: How much clinical and demographic metadata was included differed by source and by participant, and the metadata was provided uncurated.

Participants in the prospective study were enrolled through a virtual design, were aged about 18 to 89 years, and lived in under 25 United States geographic areas. To assign participants to cohorts, the prospective study relied on clinical history that participants themselves reported in a screening survey and a study questionnaire. Recovered participants in ImmuneRACE Cohort 3 were defined as having two consecutive negative NP/OP PCR tests, clearance from a healthcare professional, or resolution of symptoms. Each participant in the prospective study had whole blood, serum and a nasopharyngeal or oropharyngeal swab collected by mobile phlebotomists. Over a roughly 2-month period, participants in the prospective study had the option of providing additional blood draws and questionnaires. Before DNA extraction, prospective study blood samples were shipped either frozen or at room temperature. TCRbeta CDR3 regions were amplified from genomic DNA by means of the immunoSEQ Assay, a bias-controlled multiplex PCR. As for how the authors treated the data: The number of nucleated cells in each sample was estimated by amplification of reference gene primers within the assay. To quantify the absolute abundance of each unique TCRbeta CDR3 rearrangement, sequence reads were collapsed and filtered. For each sample, productive Simpson clonality was calculated by taking the square root of Simpson's diversity index across productive rearrangements. TCRdb stores this immuneACCESS table with in-frame sequences only. Part of the clones is absent; in the studies checked, under half of the shortfall reflects unresolved V genes, and no reason is known for the rest. V and J calls plus clone size are reproduced from that table; the DNA served to infer D and trimming. This sample is represented by about 140,000 clones; 85% of them were singletons. The ten largest clones represent 6.2% of the sample.

V ends up 4 bases short and J 8 bases short, with an unmatched junction base count of 10. The germline V gene provides CDR1 SGDLS and CDR2 YYNGEE. The CDR3 has 15 amino acids, counting the end cysteine and phenylalanine. Of the read, only the CDR3 DNA is kept; its 45 bases are in frame from base 1. As regards this clone: Its antigen is unknown. Within one base of it there is no much larger clone, and no base qualities were kept.

The sequence is built from TRBV9 and TRBJ1-4, with 8 bases aligning to TRBD1. This receptor was taken from a woman aged 35 to 49 who had recovered from COVID-19. Sequencing used PBMCs or T cells enriched from blood (not recorded which). The CDR3 sequence is CASSPGGAQVEKLFF. The nucleotides read TGTGCCAGCAGCCCAGGGGGCGCGCAGGTGGAAAAACTGTTTTTT.